The 28 T cell receptor beta chains below come from one sample, sequenced in a study of T cell responses to AZD1222 COVID-19 vaccine. Profiled with immunoSEQ multiplex PCR; TCRdb holds only in-frame clones, not every one. The sample includes around 180,000 clones, approximately 86% seen only once; the top ten take 7.7%. Source: peripheral blood, taken on day 0 of AZD1222 vaccination. The source of these receptors is an adult in good health.

This sequence joins TRBV7-2 and TRBJ1-4, with D perhaps TRBD1 (6 bases). The CDR3 runs 16 residues. Germline values: CDR1 SGHTA, CDR2 FQGNSA. Trimming pared 1 base from V and 5 bases from J, leaving 14 bases between. CDR3 coding DNA: TGTGCCAGCAGCTTAGATTTCACAGGGCGCAATGAAAAACTGTTTTTT. The encoded protein is CASSLDFTGRNEKLFF. Full variable domain (missing parts from reference TRBV7-2 and TRBJ1-4): GAGVSQSPSNKVTEKGKDVELRCDPISGHTALYWYRQSLGQGLEFLIYFQGNSAPDKSGLPSDRFSAERTGGSVSTLTIQRTQQEDSAVYLCASSLDFTGRNEKLFFGSGTQLSVL.

This clone was seen just once. V gene TRBV6-5 combines with J gene TRBJ1-5; 10 nucleotides align to TRBD1. Germline V gene data show CDR1 as MNHEY and CDR2 as SVGAGI. The CDR3 is 15 residues long. After removal of 4 bases from V and 8 bases from J, the junction contained 8 bases not matched to a gene. The CDR3 region has the DNA TGTGCCAGCAGTTGGGACAGGGGTCCCGGGGAGCCCCAGCATTTT. Protein sequence: CASSWDRGPGEPQHF.

A note on this clone: One end of the junction does not line up with germline, which may come from a read error. The rearrangement uses TRBV27 and TRBJ2-7; 12 bases fit TRBD2. The CDR3 is 16 residues long. Germline CDR1 reads MNHEY; CDR2 reads SMNVEV (reference sequence). The CDR3 is CTSSLNPSGGADEQYF. The CDR3 DNA sequence: TGTACCAGCAGTTTAAACCCTAGCGGGGGGGCCGACGAGCAGTACTTC.

The chain employs TRBV24-1 and TRBJ2-3; D uncertain. This CDR3 comprises 16 residues. Germline assignment: CDR1 KGHDR and CDR2 SFDVKD. V was shortened by 5 bases and J by 0 bases, with 14 bases between the two germline ends. This CDR3 reads CATSGVGPSSTDTQYF. The CDR3 region has the DNA TGTGCCACCAGTGGTGTGGGTCCTTCTAGCACAGATACGCAGTATTTT.

The genes are TRBV5-1 and TRBJ2-7; TRBD1 matches 8 bases. Germline-derived CDR1 and CDR2 are SGHRS and YFSETQ. V was pared by 7 bases and J by 0 bases, with 3 bases of the junction left unmatched. This CDR3 region has 13 residues. CDR3 residues: CASGTGSSYEQYF. The CDR3 DNA follows: TGCGCCAGCGGGACAGGCAGCTCCTACGAGCAGTACTTC.

The chain combines TRBV7-2 with TRBJ2-3, with 11 bases lining up with TRBD2. The germline CDR1 and CDR2 sequences are SGHTA and FQGNSA. The CDR3 length is 16 residues. V trimming: 2 bases; J trimming: 1 base; junction bases outside the gene matches: 2. The CDR3 reads CASSLLAGGGTDTQYF. CDR3 nucleotide sequence: TGTGCCAGCAGCTTACTAGCGGGGGGAGGCACAGATACGCAGTATTTT.

This clone was observed a handful of times. V and J are TRBV5-1 and TRBJ1-1, with TRBD1 identical over 8 bases. Per germline, CDR1 SGHRS and CDR2 YFSETQ. This CDR3 comprises 14 residues. V gave up 4 bases and J gave up 5 bases; unmatched junction bases: 7. The CDR3 DNA sequence: TGCGCCAGCAGCCCAACAGGGGGGTTGACTGAAGCTTTCTTT. This sequence encodes CASSPTGGLTEAFF.

The gene calls are TRBV4-1 and TRBJ2-1, with D possibly called TRBD1 or TRBD2 (5 bases each). Trimming pared 4 bases from V and 9 bases from J, leaving 16 bases between. This CDR3 region has 14 residues. Germline V gives CDR1 MGHRA, CDR2 YSYEKL. CDR3 loop: CASSLPGPRLEQFF. In nucleotides, the CDR3 is TGCGCCAGCAGCCTACCGGGACCCAGACTTGAGCAGTTCTTC.

The rearrangement links TRBV5-1 to TRBJ2-2, with 8 bases lining up with TRBD1. Germline V gives CDR1 SGHRS, CDR2 YFSETQ. The CDR3 sequence is 15 residues long. The V gene end was trimmed by 4 bases and the J gene end by 7 bases; junction bases not matched to a gene: 9. The CDR3 nucleotides read TGCGCCAGCAGCACCGGACAGGGAGAGAACGGGGAGCTGTTTTTT. It codes for CASSTGQGENGELFF. The full variable domain, rest sourced from reference TRBV5-1 and TRBJ2-2, is KAGVTQTPRYLIKTRGQQVTLSCSPISGHRSVSWYQQTPGQGLQFLFEYFSETQRNKGNFPGRFSGRQFSNSRSEMNVSTLELGDSALYLCASSTGQGENGELFFGEGSRLTVL.

The chain joins TRBV29-1 to TRBJ1-1; no clear D. Germline V lookup: CDR1 SQVTM, CDR2 ANQGSEA. V lost 4 bases to trimming and J lost 5 bases, with 11 bases between them. The CDR3 spans 12 residues. CDR3 nucleotide sequence: TGCAGCGTTGTAGTAGTTGATACTGAAGCTTTCTTT. Protein product: CSVVVVDTEAFF.

This chain uses TRBV5-4 with TRBJ2-7; D is possibly TRBD1 (7 bases). The CDR3 loop spans 17 amino acids. Germline V gene lookup returns CDR1 SGHNT and CDR2 YYREEE (reference sequence). The germline V and J ends were trimmed by 2 bases and 3 bases, with 21 bases remaining between them. The CDR3 loop is CASSFGTSGGMDYEQYF. The CDR3 DNA is TGTGCCAGCAGCTTTGGGACTTCAGGGGGTATGGACTACGAGCAGTACTTC. Looking up the rest from reference TRBV5-4 and TRBJ2-7 gives the full variable domain: ETGVTQSPTHLIKTRGQQVTLRCSSQSGHNTVSWYQQALGQGPQFIFQYYREEENGRGNFPPRFSGLQFPNYSSELNVNALELDDSALYLCASSFGTSGGMDYEQYFGPGTRLTVT.

This CDR3 is CASTLEETQYF. DNA of the CDR3: TGTGCCAGCACCCTTGAAGAGACCCAGTACTTC. This chain links TRBV2 with TRBJ2-5; D unclear. The CDR3 has 11 amino acids. The germline gives CDR1 SNHLY, CDR2 FYNNEI. V was trimmed by 7 bases and J by 3 bases, leaving 6 bases between them.

J is TRBJ2-2 and V is TRBV6-5, with 10 bases that match TRBD2. Germline CDR1 and CDR2: MNHEY and SVGAGI. This CDR3 is built from 15 residues. V shed 9 bases, J shed 4 bases, and the junction held 8 bases outside the gene matches. This CDR3 is CASHSLAGFTGELFF. The DNA for the CDR3 is TGTGCCAGTCATTCACTAGCGGGGTTCACCGGGGAGCTGTTTTTT.

This chain joins TRBV28 and TRBJ1-1, with unresolved D. CDR3 size: 13 residues. Germline V gene lookup returns CDR1 MDHEN and CDR2 SYDVKM. V dropped 4 bases and J dropped 6 bases, with 12 bases sitting between them. CDR3 bases: TGTGCCAGCAGTTGGCGGGCGCTGGCTGAAGCTTTCTTT. Translation gives CASSWRALAEAFF.

This sequence joins TRBV28 and TRBJ1-2, with a possible D match to TRBD1 (6 bases). Germline V gene sequence: CDR1 MDHEN, CDR2 SYDVKM. V lost 4 bases and J 8 bases, leaving 17 bases between the germline ends. The CDR3 covers 14 residues. The CDR3 sequence is CASSSRTASRGYTF. The DNA of the CDR3 is TGTGCCAGCAGTTCCCGGACAGCGTCTCGAGGCTACACCTTC.

This sequence joins TRBV19 and TRBJ2-1; maybe TRBD2 (6 bases). The CDR3 is made up of 15 amino acids. CDR1 LNHDA and CDR2 SQIVND come from the germline V gene (reference sequence). V dropped 5 bases and J dropped 0 bases, with 11 bases sitting between them. CDR3 nucleotides: TGTGCCAGTAGTCTGGGACTTAACTCCTACAATGAGCAGTTCTTC. This codes for CASSLGLNSYNEQFF. Complete variable domain (other parts from reference TRBV19 and TRBJ2-1): DGGITQSPKYLFRKEGQNVTLSCEQNLNHDAMYWYRQDPGQGLRLIYYSQIVNDFQKGDIAEGYSVSREKKESFPLTVTSAQKNPTAFYLCASSLGLNSYNEQFFGPGTRLTVL.

The chain uses TRBV7-2 and TRBJ2-7, with 12 bases matching TRBD1. The CDR3 runs to 17 residues. Germline-derived CDR1 and CDR2 are SGHTA and FQGNSA. Germline trimming cut 3 bases from V and 12 bases from J; bases unmatched to any gene: 18. CDR3 nucleotides: TGTGCCAGCAGCTTCCCTCCTTTCCACCGGGACAGGGGGCGTCTGTACTTC. It encodes CASSFPPFHRDRGRLYF.

The CDR3 region has the DNA TGTGCCAGCAGCGTAGCAAGCCCGGGGACGGCCGGGGAGCTGTTTTTT. Translated, it gives CASSVASPGTAGELFF. The rearrangement links TRBV9 to TRBJ2-2; TRBD1 or TRBD2 may be the D gene (5 bases each). The CDR3 runs 16 residues. Trimming took off 0 bases at V and 6 bases at J, with 15 bases between the two ends. The germline gives CDR1 SGDLS, CDR2 YYNGEE.

This clone came up a few times. The chain couples TRBV3-1 (or the pseudogene TRBV3-2) to TRBJ1-5; 10 bases map to TRBD1. This CDR3 contains 15 residues. Trimming at V came to 4 bases and at J to 6 bases, leaving 6 bases not matched to a gene. Germline V gene lookup returns CDR1 LGHDT and CDR2 YNNKEL (reference sequence). The CDR3 sequence is CASSLGQGFFQPQHF. The CDR3 region has the DNA TGTGCCAGCAGCCTGGGACAGGGGTTTTTTCAGCCCCAGCATTTT.

This clone occurred a few times. The gene calls are TRBV5-1 and TRBJ2-7; D uncertain. V shed 0 bases and J shed 5 bases, with 12 bases lying between them. The CDR3 totals 14 residues. Germline CDR1 reads SGHRS; CDR2 reads YFSETQ. CDR3 nucleotide sequence: TGCGCCAGCAGCTTGGTAGGACGGCAGAACGAGCAGTACTTC. Amino acids: CASSLVGRQNEQYF.

The genes are TRBV20-1 and TRBJ2-7; TRBD2 agrees at 7 bases. CDR1 is DFQATT, CDR2 SNEGSKA, per germline (reference sequence). V lost 3 bases to trimming and J lost 0 bases; unmatched junction nucleotides: 8. This CDR3 comprises 15 residues. CDR3 in amino acids: CSASGLAESSYEQYF. As DNA, the CDR3 is TGCAGTGCTAGTGGCCTAGCGGAAAGCTCCTACGAGCAGTACTTC.

The chain combines TRBV5-4 with TRBJ1-2, with D perhaps matching TRBD1 (6 bases). With 4 bases removed from V and 1 base from J, the gap between germline ends came to 14 bases. This CDR3 is 15 amino acids long. CDR1 SGHNT and CDR2 YYREEE come from the germline V gene (reference sequence). The CDR3 region has the DNA TGTGCCAGCAGCGGGGGGGGCAGGGATAACTATGGCTACACCTTC. It yields the protein CASSGGGRDNYGYTF.

The chain has TRBV12-3 or TRBV12-4 and TRBJ1-2, with D tentatively TRBD1 (5 bases). V lost 4 bases and J lost 8, with 14 bases in between. This CDR3 has 13 amino acids. The CDR3 here is CASSSGSSGGYTF. CDR3 DNA: TGTGCCAGCAGTTCAGGGAGTTCGGGGGGCTACACCTTC.

The V gene is TRBV3-1 (or the pseudogene TRBV3-2), the J gene TRBJ2-5; D is perhaps TRBD1 (6 bases). V was clipped by 6 bases and J by 7 bases, with 12 bases between them. This CDR3 has 12 residues. Per germline, CDR1 LGHDT and CDR2 YNNKEL (reference sequence). CDR3 nucleotide sequence: TGTGCCAGCAGAGGGGGACCTGGGACCCAGTACTTC. Amino acid sequence: CASRGGPGTQYF.

This chain connects TRBV5-1 to TRBJ1-1; 7 nucleotides align to TRBD1. Trimming removed 4 bases from V and 7 bases from J; junction bases left unmatched: 7. The germline gives CDR1 SGHRS, CDR2 YFSETQ. The CDR3 is made up of 13 amino acids. CDR3 sequence reads: CASSPGTDFEAFF. The CDR3 region has the DNA TGCGCCAGCAGCCCCGGGACAGATTTTGAAGCTTTCTTT. Complete variable domain (other parts from reference TRBV5-1 and TRBJ1-1): KAGVTQTPRYLIKTRGQQVTLSCSPISGHRSVSWYQQTPGQGLQFLFEYFSETQRNKGNFPGRFSGRQFSNSRSEMNVSTLELGDSALYLCASSPGTDFEAFFGQGTRLTVV.

This chain uses TRBV6-5 with TRBJ2-3, with D perhaps matching TRBD1 (5 bases). The CDR3 totals 15 residues. Germline CDR1 is MNHEY and CDR2 is SVGAGI. V shed 2 bases and J shed 0 bases, with 9 bases lying between them. In DNA form, the CDR3 reads TGTGCCAGCAGTTACACAGGTACTAGCACAGATACGCAGTATTTT. It is translated as CASSYTGTSTDTQYF.

J is TRBJ1-3 and V is TRBV7-9, with a weak D call TRBD1 (5 bases). V lost 5 bases to trimming and J lost 0 bases, with 11 bases between them. Germline values: CDR1 SEHNR, CDR2 FQNEAQ (reference sequence). CDR3 size: 15 residues. The CDR3 region is CASSPGTSSGNTIYF. The CDR3 DNA follows: TGTGCCAGCAGCCCAGGGACGAGCTCTGGAAACACCATATATTTT.

The chain employs TRBV10-3 and TRBJ1-1; D is perhaps TRBD1 (6 bases). Per the germline V gene, CDR1 is ENHRY and CDR2 is SYGVKD. Trimming stripped 7 bases from V and 2 bases from J, with 20 bases between. CDR3 length: 16 residues. This chain's CDR3 is CAIKSQGSESNTEAFF. The DNA of the CDR3 is TGTGCCATCAAGTCTCAGGGGTCGGAGTCTAACACTGAAGCTTTCTTT.